The 2 T cell receptor beta chains listed next were all sequenced from one sample in a study of blood T cells in healthy people across ages. The authors ran a second PCR of about 6 to 11 cycles using a sample-barcoded 5' primer and a J-beta primer mix. A single record per CDR3 protein comes from TCRdb applying MiXCR to the 5' RACE reads. The table includes around 780,000 distinct CDR3 sequences, roughly three fifths detected once. The material sequenced was blood. These receptors all stem from a man aged 35 to 55 in good health.

This rearrangement joins TRBV3-1 to TRBJ1-1; D not certain. This CDR3 has 14 amino acids. The ends were cut back, 1 base at V and 6 bases at J, with 12 bases in the middle. Germline assignment: CDR1 LGHDT and CDR2 YNNKEL (reference sequence). CDR3 residues: CASSQVTGWAEAFF. The CDR3 DNA follows: TGTGCCAGCAGCCAAGTTACCGGGTGGGCTGAAGCTTTCTTT.

This rearrangement joins TRBV7-9 to TRBJ2-5, with D perhaps matching TRBD2 (5 bases). V dropped 5 bases and J dropped 2 bases, with 12 bases sitting between them. CDR3 length: 14 residues. From germline, CDR1 is SEHNR and CDR2 FQNEAQ (reference sequence). CDR3 region: CASSQVGEQETQYF. CDR3 DNA: TGTGCCAGCAGCCAAGTCGGGGAGCAAGAGACCCAGTACTTC.